Presented here are 26 T cell receptor beta chains from one specimen sequenced in a study of control samples from healthy donors and cancer patients. Sequencing used immunoSEQ multiplex PCR; TCRdb keeps in-frame clones, though not all of them. The sample holds about 180,000 clones, 94% seen once. Sequencing input: blood. These receptors were taken from a woman under 30 in good health.

This chain joins TRBV7-6 and TRBJ2-3; possible D gene TRBD2, 6 bases. CDR3 length: 15 residues. The ends were cut back, 1 base at V and 0 bases at J, with 8 bases in the middle. Germline V lookup: CDR1 SGHVS, CDR2 FNYEAQ. As DNA, the CDR3 is TGTGCCAGCAGCTTAGGACTAGGCAGCACAGATACGCAGTATTTT. Amino acids: CASSLGLGSTDTQYF.

Here the CDR3 reads CASSIGTSGANTGELFF. CDR3 in DNA: TGTGCCAGCAGCATCGGGACTAGCGGAGCTAACACCGGGGAGCTGTTTTTT. The chain carries TRBV9 and TRBJ2-2; the match to TRBD2 covers 11 bases. CDR1 and CDR2 from the germline V gene are SGDLS and YYNGEE. The V gene end was trimmed by 4 bases and the J gene end by 2 bases; junction bases not matched to a gene: 7. The CDR3 extends over 17 amino acids.

On this clone itself: The same CDR3 is also encoded by other DNA sequences in this sample. The chain couples TRBV5-1 to TRBJ1-6, with TRBD1 as a possible D gene (5 bases). V gave up 0 bases and J gave up 6 bases, with 10 bases separating them. This CDR3 comprises 15 residues. Germline CDR1 SGHRS, CDR2 YFSETQ. The CDR3 reads CASSLEGTGNSPLHF. CDR3 sequence (DNA): TGCGCCAGCAGCTTGGAGGGGACGGGTAATTCACCCCTCCACTTT.

Details on this clone: Other nucleotide sequences from this sample produce the same CDR3. V and J are TRBV9 and TRBJ1-1, with 7 nucleotides matching TRBD1. Germline CDR1 is SGDLS and CDR2 is YYNGEE. The trim removed 0 bases at V and 5 bases at J, leaving 1 base unmatched. This CDR3 is 13 amino acids long. The CDR3 sequence: CASSVGQGTEAFF. Here the CDR3 DNA reads TGTGCCAGCAGCGTAGGACAGGGTACTGAAGCTTTCTTT.

V gene TRBV28 combines with J gene TRBJ1-5, with D perhaps TRBD1 (6 bases). V dropped 6 bases and J dropped 7 bases, with 19 bases sitting between them. This CDR3 comprises 15 residues. Germline V gene data show CDR1 as MDHEN and CDR2 as SYDVKM. The CDR3 sequence: CASSLGTGAWQPQHF. The CDR3 region has the DNA TGTGCCAGCAGCCTGGGGACGGGGGCATGGCAGCCCCAGCATTTT.

The chain employs TRBV24-1 and TRBJ2-2; TRBD1 might be the D (5 bases). Trimming removed 0 bases from V and 0 bases from J, with 10 bases in between. This CDR3 spans 17 amino acids. The V gene's germline CDR1 is KGHDR and CDR2 SFDVKD. CDR3 region: CATSDLKETANTGELFF. CDR3 DNA sequence: TGTGCCACCAGTGATTTGAAGGAGACAGCGAACACCGGGGAGCTGTTTTTT.

This chain connects TRBV4-3 to TRBJ2-1; 7 nucleotides agree with TRBD2. The trim removed 4 bases at V and 4 bases at J, leaving 13 bases unmatched. The CDR3 extends over 17 amino acids. Germline V CDR1 and CDR2: LGHNA, YSLEER. The CDR3 region is CASSPTATSDFYNEQFF. CDR3 coding DNA: TGCGCCAGCAGCCCCACCGCCACTAGCGACTTTTACAATGAGCAGTTCTTC.

This clone is a singleton in its sample. V and J are TRBV18 and TRBJ1-1; TRBD1 might be the D (6 bases). This CDR3 is 14 amino acids long. V lost 5 bases to trimming and J lost 1 base, with 11 bases between them. Looked up from germline, CDR1 is KGHSH and CDR2 is LQKENI. This CDR3 is CASSTGHKNTEAFF. For the CDR3, the DNA is TGTGCCAGCTCAACGGGACATAAGAACACTGAAGCTTTCTTT.

CDR3: CASSFGGLTSGNTIYF. The CDR3 DNA follows: TGTGCCAGCAGCTTTGGGGGGCTTACCTCTGGAAACACCATATATTTT. The chain carries TRBV5-4 and TRBJ1-3; weak D call: TRBD1 (6 bases). CDR1 is SGHNT, CDR2 YYREEE, per germline (reference sequence). Trimming cost V 2 bases and J 0 bases, with 12 bases left between them. CDR3 length: 16 residues.

The chain is built from TRBV19 and TRBJ1-1; D call uncertain. CDR1 and CDR2 from the germline V gene are LNHDA and SQIVND (reference sequence). The ends were cut back, 2 bases at V and 3 bases at J, with 7 bases in the middle. The CDR3 contains 13 residues. DNA of the CDR3: TGTGCCAGTAGTATAAAGGGAGACACTGAAGCTTTCTTT. As protein: CASSIKGDTEAFF. The full variable domain, with the rest looked up from reference TRBV19 and TRBJ1-1, is DGGITQSPKYLFRKEGQNVTLSCEQNLNHDAMYWYRQDPGQGLRLIYYSQIVNDFQKGDIAEGYSVSREKKESFPLTVTSAQKNPTAFYLCASSIKGDTEAFFGQGTRLTVV.

V gene TRBV6-2 or TRBV6-3 combines with J gene TRBJ2-1, with D uncertain. The CDR3 contains 14 residues. V lost 2 bases to trimming and J lost 8 bases, with 13 bases between them. Germline CDR1 is MNHEY and CDR2 is SVGEGT. The CDR3 sequence is CASSYRRVGDEQFF. The CDR3 DNA sequence: TGTGCCAGCAGTTACCGAAGAGTTGGCGATGAGCAGTTCTTC.

The chain uses TRBV6-5 and TRBJ2-7, with a tentative D call TRBD2 (6 bases). Per germline, CDR1 MNHEY and CDR2 SVGAGI. The V end was cut by 6 bases, the J end by 0 bases, with 15 bases between. The CDR3 is 15 residues long. The CDR3 loop reads CASSRGTESSYEQYF. As DNA, the CDR3 is TGTGCCAGCAGCCGAGGGACTGAGAGCTCCTACGAGCAGTACTTC.

The chain couples TRBV28 to TRBJ1-4; D is uncertain. The V gene lost 2 bases and the J gene lost 8 bases, with 6 bases spanning the gap. The germline CDR1 and CDR2 sequences are MDHEN and SYDVKM. There are 12 residues in the CDR3. The CDR3 here is CASSLSREKLFF. The CDR3 DNA is TGTGCCAGCAGTTTAAGTCGCGAAAAACTGTTTTTT.

This clone was detected only once. V gene TRBV29-1 combines with J gene TRBJ2-5; 7 positions agree with TRBD1. This CDR3 region has 17 residues. Germline lookup yields CDR1 SQVTM and CDR2 ANQGSEA. Losses at the gene ends were 7 bases for V and 1 base for J; bases not matched to a gene: 18. The CDR3 reads CSATGTATSTFQETQYF. CDR3 sequence (DNA): TGCAGCGCCACCGGGACAGCCACTTCTACCTTCCAAGAGACCCAGTACTTC.

The chain links TRBV21-1 to TRBJ1-1; the table's D call, TRBD1, was not checked against the DNA. TRBV21-1 is noted as a pseudogene. The CDR3 spans 17 residues. The CDR3 DNA reads as TGTGCCAGCAGCAAAGCCGAAGCTGGACAGAAGAACACTGAAGCTTTCTTT. Encoded protein: CASSKAEAGQKNTEAFF.

This rearrangement joins TRBV7-2 to TRBJ1-1, with D unclear. The germline V gene has CDR1 SGHTA and CDR2 FQGNSA. Trimming removed 0 bases at V and 4 bases at J, with 12 bases between. The CDR3 loop spans 15 amino acids. CDR3 in amino acids: CASSLARNSFTEAFF. The CDR3 region has the DNA TGTGCCAGCAGCTTAGCGCGGAACAGCTTCACTGAAGCTTTCTTT.

This sequence joins TRBV10-3 and TRBJ1-2, with 7 bases matching TRBD1. In germline, CDR1 is ENHRY, CDR2 SYGVKD. The CDR3 runs 17 residues. With V trimmed by 7 bases and J by 6 bases, 20 bases remained unmatched. The CDR3 DNA sequence: TGTGCCATCACTGACCCTCGGGACAGATACTCCCAAAATGGCTACACCTTC. As protein: CAITDPRDRYSQNGYTF.

The chain is built from TRBV25-1 and TRBJ2-1; maybe TRBD2 (5 bases). Germline values: CDR1 MGHDK, CDR2 SYGVNS. V was trimmed by 5 bases and J by 1 base, leaving 12 bases between them. There are 15 residues in the CDR3. CDR3 sequence: CASSYGVLSYNEQFF. The CDR3 DNA reads as TGTGCCAGCAGTTACGGGGTTCTTTCCTACAATGAGCAGTTCTTC.

The rearrangement joins TRBV19 to TRBJ2-5; D might be TRBD2 (5 bases). Trimming took 5 bases from V and 4 from J, leaving 11 bases between them. The CDR3 consists of 13 residues. CDR1 LNHDA and CDR2 SQIVND come from the germline V gene (reference sequence). In DNA form, the CDR3 reads TGTGCCAGTAGTGAGGGTTGGGGAGAGACCCAGTACTTC. Its translation: CASSEGWGETQYF.

This clone was observed a few times. The chain links TRBV27 to TRBJ1-6, with D possibly being TRBD1 (6 bases). This CDR3 region has 16 residues. Germline CDR1 is MNHEY and CDR2 is SMNVEV (reference sequence). Between the trimmed V and J ends, which lost 5 bases and 7 bases, there was a span of 18 bases. This chain's CDR3 is CASSLQGTIMNSPLHF. CDR3 in DNA: TGTGCCAGCAGTCTACAGGGAACGATAATGAATTCACCCCTCCACTTT.

This chain links TRBV11-2 with TRBJ1-4; D possibly corresponds to TRBD1 (5 bases). Germline V gene data show CDR1 as SGHAT and CDR2 as FQNNGV. This CDR3 spans 13 amino acids. Between the trimmed V and J ends, which lost 1 base and 13 bases, there was a span of 13 bases. CDR3 coding DNA: TGTGCCAGCAGCTTAGGATGGGGGGATCGACTGTTTTTT. Its translation: CASSLGWGDRLFF.

This chain uses TRBV7-9 with TRBJ2-3, with TRBD2 matching 7 bases. CDR3 length: 16 amino acids. Trimming cost V 3 bases and J 2 bases; bases outside gene matches: 8. Germline assignment: CDR1 SEHNR and CDR2 FQNEAQ (reference sequence). In DNA form, the CDR3 reads TGTGCCAGCAGCTTGGGGGAGGGATTCCTCACAGATACGCAGTATTTT. This gives the protein CASSLGEGFLTDTQYF.

The rearrangement uses TRBV7-2 and TRBJ2-1, with 8 bases identical to TRBD1. Germline V gives CDR1 SGHTA, CDR2 FQGNSA. The CDR3 sequence is 16 residues long. Unmatched junction bases numbered 11, after V lost 4 bases and J lost 6 bases. The CDR3 loop reads CASSWSGTGDPNEQFF. In nucleotides, the CDR3 is TGTGCCAGCAGCTGGTCCGGGACAGGTGACCCCAATGAGCAGTTCTTC.

V is TRBV7-6 and J is TRBJ1-4, with D possibly being TRBD1 (6 bases). CDR3 length equals 14 residues. CDR1 is SGHVS and CDR2 is FNYEAQ in the germline V gene. Trimming took 4 bases from V and 8 from J, leaving 14 bases between them. CDR3 in DNA: TGTGCCAGCAGCTCCTCAGGGGCCGGGGAAAAACTGTTTTTT. This sequence encodes CASSSSGAGEKLFF.

The CDR3 region has the DNA TGTGCCAGCAGCTTAAGGCCAGCGGGAGGGGGGACCGGGGAGCTGTTTTTT. This sequence encodes CASSLRPAGGGTGELFF. V usage is TRBV11-2 and J usage is TRBJ2-2; 10 bases map to TRBD2. V shed 2 bases, J shed 5 bases, and the junction held 8 bases outside the gene matches. Per germline, CDR1 SGHAT and CDR2 FQNNGV. The CDR3 spans 17 residues.

This clone was counted a single time. This chain connects TRBV19 to TRBJ2-6; D not certain. Trimming took off 5 bases at V and 0 bases at J, with 11 bases between the two ends. The germline V gene encodes CDR1 LNHDA and CDR2 SQIVND (reference sequence). CDR3 size: 16 residues. The DNA of the CDR3 is TGTGCCAGTAGTCCTTGGACCCGCTCTGGGGCCAACGTCCTGACTTTC. Amino acids: CASSPWTRSGANVLTF.